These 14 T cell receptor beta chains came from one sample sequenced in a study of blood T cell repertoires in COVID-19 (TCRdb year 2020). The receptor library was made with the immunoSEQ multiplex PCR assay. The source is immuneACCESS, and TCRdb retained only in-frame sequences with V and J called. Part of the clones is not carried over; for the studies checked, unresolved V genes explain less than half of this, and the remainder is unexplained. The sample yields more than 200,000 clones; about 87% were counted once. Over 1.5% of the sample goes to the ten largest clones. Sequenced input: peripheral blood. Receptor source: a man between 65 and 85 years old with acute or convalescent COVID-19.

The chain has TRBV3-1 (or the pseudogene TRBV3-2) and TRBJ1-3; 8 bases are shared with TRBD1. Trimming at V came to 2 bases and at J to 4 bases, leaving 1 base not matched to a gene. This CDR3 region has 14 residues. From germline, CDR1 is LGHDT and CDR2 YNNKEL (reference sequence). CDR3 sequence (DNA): TGTGCCAGCAGCCAATCAGGGGGCGGAAACACCATATATTTT. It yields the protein CASSQSGGGNTIYF.

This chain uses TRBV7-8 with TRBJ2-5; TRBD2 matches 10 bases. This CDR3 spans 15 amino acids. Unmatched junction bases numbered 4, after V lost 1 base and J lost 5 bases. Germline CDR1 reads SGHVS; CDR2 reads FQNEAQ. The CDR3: CASSLDVSGRETQYF. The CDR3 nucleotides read TGTGCCAGCAGCTTAGATGTTAGCGGGAGGGAGACCCAGTACTTC.

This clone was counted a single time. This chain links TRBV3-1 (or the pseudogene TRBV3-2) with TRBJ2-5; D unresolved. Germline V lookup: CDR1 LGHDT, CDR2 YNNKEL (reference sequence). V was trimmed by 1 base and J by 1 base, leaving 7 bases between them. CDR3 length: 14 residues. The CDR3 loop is CASSQGLIQETQYF. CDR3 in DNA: TGTGCCAGCAGCCAAGGACTGATCCAAGAGACCCAGTACTTC.

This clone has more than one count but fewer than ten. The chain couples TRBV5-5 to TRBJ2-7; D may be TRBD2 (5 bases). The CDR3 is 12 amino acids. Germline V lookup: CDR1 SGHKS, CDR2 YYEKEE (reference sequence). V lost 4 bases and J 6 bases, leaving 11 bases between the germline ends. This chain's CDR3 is CASSPLGSEQYF. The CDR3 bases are TGTGCCAGCAGCCCCCTTGGGAGCGAGCAGTACTTC.

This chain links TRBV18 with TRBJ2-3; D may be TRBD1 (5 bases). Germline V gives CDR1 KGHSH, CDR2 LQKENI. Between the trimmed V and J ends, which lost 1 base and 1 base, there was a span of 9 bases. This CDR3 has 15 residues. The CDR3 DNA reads TGTGCCAGCTCACCACAGCAGGGTGGCACAGATACGCAGTATTTT. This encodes CASSPQQGGTDTQYF.

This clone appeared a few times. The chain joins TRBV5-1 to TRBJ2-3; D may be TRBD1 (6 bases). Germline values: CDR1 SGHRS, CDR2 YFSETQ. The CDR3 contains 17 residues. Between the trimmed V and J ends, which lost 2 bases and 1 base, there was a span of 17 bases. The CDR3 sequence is CASSLTATGMGTDTQYF. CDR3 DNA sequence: TGCGCCAGCAGCTTAACGGCCACAGGGATGGGCACAGATACGCAGTATTTT.

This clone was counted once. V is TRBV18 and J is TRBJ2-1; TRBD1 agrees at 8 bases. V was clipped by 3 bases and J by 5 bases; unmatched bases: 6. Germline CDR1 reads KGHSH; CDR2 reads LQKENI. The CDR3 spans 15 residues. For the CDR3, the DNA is TGTGCCAGCTCACCGCGGGACAGGTATGACAATGAGCAGTTCTTC. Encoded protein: CASSPRDRYDNEQFF.

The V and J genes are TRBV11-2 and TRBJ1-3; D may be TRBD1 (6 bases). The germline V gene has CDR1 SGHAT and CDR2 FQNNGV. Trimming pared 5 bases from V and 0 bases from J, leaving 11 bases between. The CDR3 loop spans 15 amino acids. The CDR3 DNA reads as TGTGCCAGCAGCCCGGACAGATCCTCTGGAAACACCATATATTTT. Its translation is CASSPDRSSGNTIYF.

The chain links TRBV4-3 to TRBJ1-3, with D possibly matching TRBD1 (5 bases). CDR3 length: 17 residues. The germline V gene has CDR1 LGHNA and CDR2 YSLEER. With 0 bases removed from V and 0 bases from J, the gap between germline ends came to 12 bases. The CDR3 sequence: CASSQDLQANSGNTIYF. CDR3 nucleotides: TGCGCCAGCAGCCAAGATCTACAGGCCAACTCTGGAAACACCATATATTTT.

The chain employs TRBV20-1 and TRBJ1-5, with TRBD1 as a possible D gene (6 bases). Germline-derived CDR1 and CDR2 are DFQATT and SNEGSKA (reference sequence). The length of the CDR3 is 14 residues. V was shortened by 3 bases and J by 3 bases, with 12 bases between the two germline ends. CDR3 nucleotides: TGCAGTGCTAGTCCGGGACACACCAATCAGCCCCAGCATTTT. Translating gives CSASPGHTNQPQHF.

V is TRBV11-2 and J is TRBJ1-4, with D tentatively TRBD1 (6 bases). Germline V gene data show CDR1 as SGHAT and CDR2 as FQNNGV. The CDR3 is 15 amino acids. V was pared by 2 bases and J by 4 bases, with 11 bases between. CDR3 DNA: TGTGCCAGCAGCTTACTGGGACAAGTTAATGAAAAACTGTTTTTT. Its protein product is CASSLLGQVNEKLFF.

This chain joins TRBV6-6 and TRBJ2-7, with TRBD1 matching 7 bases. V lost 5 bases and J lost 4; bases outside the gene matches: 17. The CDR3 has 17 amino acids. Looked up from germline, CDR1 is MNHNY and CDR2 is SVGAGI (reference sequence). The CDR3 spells CASSPPFGTEYPYEQYF. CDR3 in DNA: TGTGCCAGCAGTCCCCCTTTCGGGACAGAATACCCATACGAGCAGTACTTC.

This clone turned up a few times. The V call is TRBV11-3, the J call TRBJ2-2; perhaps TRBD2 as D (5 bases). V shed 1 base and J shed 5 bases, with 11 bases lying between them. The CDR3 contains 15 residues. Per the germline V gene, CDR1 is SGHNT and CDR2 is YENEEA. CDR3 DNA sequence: TGTGCCAGCAGCTTAGGAGCGGCTTCAACCGGGGAGCTGTTTTTT. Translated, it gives CASSLGAASTGELFF.

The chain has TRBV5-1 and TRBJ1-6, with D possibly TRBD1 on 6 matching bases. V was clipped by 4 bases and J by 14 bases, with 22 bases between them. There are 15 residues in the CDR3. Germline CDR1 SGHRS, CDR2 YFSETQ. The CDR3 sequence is CASSLQGQRPNTLHF. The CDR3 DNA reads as TGCGCCAGCAGCCTACAGGGACAAAGACCCAACACCCTCCACTTT.